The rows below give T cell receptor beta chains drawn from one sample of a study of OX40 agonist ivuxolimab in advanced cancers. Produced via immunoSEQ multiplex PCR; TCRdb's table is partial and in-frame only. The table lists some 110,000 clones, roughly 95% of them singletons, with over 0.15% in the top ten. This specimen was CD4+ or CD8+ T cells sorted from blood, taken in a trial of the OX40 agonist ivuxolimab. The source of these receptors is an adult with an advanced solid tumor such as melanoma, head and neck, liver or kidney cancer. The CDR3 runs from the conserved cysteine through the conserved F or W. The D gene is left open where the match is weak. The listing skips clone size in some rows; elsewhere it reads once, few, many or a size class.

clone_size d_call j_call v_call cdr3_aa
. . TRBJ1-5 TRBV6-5 CASSYGGGSNQPQHF
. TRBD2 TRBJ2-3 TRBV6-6 CASKPGGEDTQYF
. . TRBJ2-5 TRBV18 CASSPGQGETQYF
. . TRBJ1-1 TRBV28 CASTMNTEAFF
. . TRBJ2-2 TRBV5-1 CASSLARAGTGELFF
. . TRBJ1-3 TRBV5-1 CASSLQGVGNTIYF
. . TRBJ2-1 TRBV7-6 CASSLGREQFF
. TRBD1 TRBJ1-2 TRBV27 CASRDREYSNYGYTF
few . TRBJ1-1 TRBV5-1 CASLPGPRNTEAFF
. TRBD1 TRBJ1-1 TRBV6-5 CASSMDRVAEAFF
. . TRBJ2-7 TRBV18 CASSRNPGTLDEQYF
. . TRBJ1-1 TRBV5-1 CASSLGPGEAFF
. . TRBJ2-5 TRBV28 CASSLSPGLKTQYF
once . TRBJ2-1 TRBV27 CASSPHSYNEQFF
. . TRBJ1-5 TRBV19 CASSNRDRGPQPQHF
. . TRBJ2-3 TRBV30 CAWRAGQIGTDTQYF
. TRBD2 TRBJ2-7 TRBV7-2 CASSRGRDYLPYEQYF
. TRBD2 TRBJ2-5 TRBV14 CASSQLAGGPGTQYF
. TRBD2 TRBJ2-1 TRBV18 CASSPAWGGINNEQFF
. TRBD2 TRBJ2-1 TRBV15 CATSGFAAQLASNEQFF
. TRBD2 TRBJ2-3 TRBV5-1 CASSLDPSGHTDTQYF
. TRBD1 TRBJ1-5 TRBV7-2 CASSLGQGRNQPQHF
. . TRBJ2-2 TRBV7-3 CASSLVNANTGELFF
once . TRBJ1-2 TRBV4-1 CASSRGPNYGYTF
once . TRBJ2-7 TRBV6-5 CASSQGTYYEQYF
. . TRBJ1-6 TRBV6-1 CASSEALGPLSPLHF
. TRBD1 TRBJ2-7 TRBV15 CATSRGGTGVYEQYF
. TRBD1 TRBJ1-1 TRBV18 CASSPHPGTGGAYTEAFF
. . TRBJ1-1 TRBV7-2 CASSLGQLNTEAFF
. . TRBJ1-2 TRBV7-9 CASSLEAHYGYTF
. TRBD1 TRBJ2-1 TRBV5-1 CASRAGTGPYNEQFF
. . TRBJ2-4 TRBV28 CASNSPHSGLGKNIQYF
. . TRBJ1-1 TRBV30 CAWSVRSDTEAFF
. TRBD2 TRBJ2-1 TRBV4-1 CASSQPTAGVFREQFF
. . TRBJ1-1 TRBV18 CASSPPGSGPEAFF
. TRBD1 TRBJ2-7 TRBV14 CASSQDLGTGGYEQYF
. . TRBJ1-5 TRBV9 CASSVEGQPQHF
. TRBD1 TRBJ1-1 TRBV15 CATSRTGGRTEAFF
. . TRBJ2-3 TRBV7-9 CASSTGTSGVDTQYF
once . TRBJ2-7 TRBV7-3 CASSLVASRAYEQYF
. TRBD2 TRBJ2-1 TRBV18 CASSPPSGGPNEQFF
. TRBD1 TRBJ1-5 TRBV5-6 CASSLGAGGLQPQHF
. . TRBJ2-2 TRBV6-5 CASSLDQNTGELFF
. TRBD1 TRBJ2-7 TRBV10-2 CASRRNDRGLSYEQYF
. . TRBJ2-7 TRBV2 CASVDRRVYEQYF
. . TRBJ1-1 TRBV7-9 CASSLGLYTEAFF
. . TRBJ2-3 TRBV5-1 CASRAGEADTQYF
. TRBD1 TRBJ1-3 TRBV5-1 CASGSGTGAPSGNTIYF